One and the same sample provided the 16 T cell receptor beta chains below, sequenced in a study of CD8+ T cells in alopecia areata. In each case, RNA was isolated and then reverse transcribed into cDNA as the sequencing template. Data came from immunoSEQ multiplex PCR; TCRdb stores just in-frame clones and leaves some out. The sample records around 270,000 clones, 55% to 70% being singletons. Documented treatment: oral pan-JAK inhibitor, 5-10 mg twice daily. The sample in question was CD4+ T cells sorted from blood, obtained at week 24, from a patient treated with tofacitinib. The receptors were gathered from a human donor with alopecia areata.

This chain links TRBV23-1 with TRBJ1-2; D may be TRBD1 (6 bases). TRBV23-1 is an open reading frame, and its role is uncertain. The CDR3 totals 16 residues. The V end lost 0 bases, the J end lost 7 bases, and 18 bases lay between the germline ends. CDR3 protein: CASSQSGTRRQCGYTF. The CDR3, as DNA: TGCGCCAGCAGTCAATCCGGGACACGACGTCAGTGTGGCTACACCTTC.

In the case of this clone: The sample carries other DNA sequences with the same CDR3. The genes are TRBV30 and TRBJ1-1; D not resolved. The CDR3 totals 12 residues. The V end was cut by 0 bases, the J end by 1 base, with 3 bases between. Germline CDR1 GTSNPN, CDR2 SVGIG (reference sequence). The CDR3 region has the DNA TGTGCCTGGAGTGTAAGGAACACTGAAGCTTTCTTT. It is translated as CAWSVRNTEAFF.

V is TRBV5-1 and J is TRBJ2-3; D uncertain. Per germline, CDR1 SGHRS and CDR2 YFSETQ. This CDR3 has 14 residues. V dropped 0 bases and J dropped 4 bases, with 9 bases sitting between them. In DNA, the CDR3 is TGCGCCAGCAGCTTGGATCGGGTTCCAGATACGCAGTATTTT. It encodes CASSLDRVPDTQYF.

A remark on this clone: This CDR3 is also generated by other DNA sequences in the sample. The rearrangement uses TRBV4-3 and TRBJ2-3; no firm D call. V lost 0 bases, J lost 6 bases, and 4 bases lay in between. This CDR3 comprises 12 residues. Germline CDR1 LGHNA, CDR2 YSLEER. The CDR3 DNA sequence: TGCGCCAGCAGCCAAGATAGGGATACGCAGTATTTT. Amino acids: CASSQDRDTQYF.

This clone was observed a few times. J is TRBJ1-6 and V is TRBV7-2, with D possibly TRBD1 on 6 matching bases. The germline CDR1 and CDR2 sequences are SGHTA and FQGNSA. This CDR3 is built from 15 residues. With 5 bases removed from V and 7 bases from J, the gap between germline ends came to 15 bases. CDR3 in amino acids: CASSPLQGLNSPLHF. The CDR3 DNA is TGTGCCAGCAGCCCACTACAGGGCCTGAATTCACCCCTCCACTTT.

The chain carries TRBV29-1 and TRBJ2-1; perhaps TRBD1 as D (6 bases). V lost 8 bases to trimming and J lost 4 bases, with 12 bases between them. The germline V gene has CDR1 SQVTM and CDR2 ANQGSEA. This CDR3 region has 12 residues. The CDR3 loop is CSFRGQYNEQFF. CDR3 DNA: TGCAGCTTTCGAGGACAGTACAATGAGCAGTTCTTC.

This chain links TRBV7-2 with TRBJ1-2; 10 bases are a match to TRBD1. Germline assignment: CDR1 SGHTA and CDR2 FQGNSA. The CDR3 sequence is 15 residues long. Germline trimming cut 1 base from V and 6 bases from J; bases unmatched to any gene: 5. The CDR3 here is CASSLGGTGENGYTF. CDR3 nucleotides: TGTGCCAGCAGCTTAGGTGGGACAGGGGAGAATGGCTACACCTTC. The full variable domain, rest sourced from reference TRBV7-2 and TRBJ1-2, is GAGVSQSPSNKVTEKGKDVELRCDPISGHTALYWYRQSLGQGLEFLIYFQGNSAPDKSGLPSDRFSAERTGGSVSTLTIQRTQQEDSAVYLCASSLGGTGENGYTFGSGTRLTVV.

This chain connects TRBV4-1 to TRBJ2-1; D might be TRBD1 or TRBD2, each matching 5 bases. CDR1 and CDR2 (germline): MGHRA, YSYEKL. The V end was cut by 1 base, the J end by 9 bases, with 13 bases between. This CDR3 comprises 14 residues. The CDR3 reads CASSQAPRGGEQFF. Here the CDR3 DNA reads TGCGCCAGCAGCCAAGCTCCACGGGGCGGTGAGCAGTTCTTC.

The chain uses TRBV29-1 and TRBJ2-7; TRBD2 is a possible D gene (6 bases). Germline loops: CDR1 SQVTM, CDR2 ANQGSEA. The CDR3 is 16 residues long. Trimming removed 0 bases at V and 2 bases at J, with 17 bases between. The CDR3 here is CSVEELGSGGTYEQYF. Here the CDR3 DNA reads TGCAGCGTTGAAGAGTTGGGGTCGGGCGGGACCTACGAGCAGTACTTC.

The chain has TRBV27 and TRBJ1-5; the D is unclear. The CDR3 spans 13 residues. Germline V CDR1 and CDR2: MNHEY, SMNVEV (reference sequence). V shed 6 bases and J shed 1 base, with 7 bases lying between them. The CDR3 sequence: CASSMRSNQPQHF. CDR3 coding DNA: TGTGCCAGCAGCATGCGGAGCAATCAGCCCCAGCATTTT.

This clone came up a few times. This chain joins TRBV11-2 and TRBJ1-1; D may be TRBD1 (6 bases). Looked up from germline, CDR1 is SGHAT and CDR2 is FQNNGV. V was cut by 5 bases and J by 4 bases, with 11 bases left in between. The length of the CDR3 is 13 residues. CDR3 nucleotide sequence: TGTGCCAGCAGCCCACAGGGCGGCACTGAAGCTTTCTTT. This encodes CASSPQGGTEAFF. The variable domain in full, with the rest retrieved from reference TRBV11-2 and TRBJ1-1, is EAGVAQSPRYKIIEKRQSVAFWCNPISGHATLYWYQQILGQGPKLLIQFQNNGVVDDSQLPKDRFSAERLKGVDSTLKIQPAKLEDSAVYLCASSPQGGTEAFFGQGTRLTVV.

The gene calls are TRBV9 and TRBJ1-5; the D is unclear. V lost 6 bases to trimming and J lost 11 bases, with 9 bases between them. Germline V gene data show CDR1 as SGDLS and CDR2 as YYNGEE. The CDR3 sequence is 10 residues long. The CDR3 nucleotides read TGTGCCAGCAAGGTGGTAACCCAGCATTTT. Its translation: CASKVVTQHF.

The V call is TRBV11-1, the J call TRBJ2-5; D gene uncertain. Germline assignment: CDR1 SGHAT and CDR2 FQDESV (reference sequence). Deletions cut 6 bases from V and 4 bases from J, with 15 bases between. This CDR3 is built from 14 residues. The CDR3 spells CASSFDRIGETQYF. CDR3 sequence (DNA): TGTGCCAGCAGTTTCGACCGAATAGGAGAGACCCAGTACTTC. The variable domain in full, with the rest retrieved from reference TRBV11-1 and TRBJ2-5, is EAEVAQSPRYKITEKSQAVAFWCDPISGHATLYWYRQILGQGPELLVQFQDESVVDDSQLPKDRFSAERLKGVDSTLKIQPAELGDSAMYLCASSFDRIGETQYFGPGTRLLVL.

The gene calls are TRBV11-2 and TRBJ1-2; 7 nucleotides agree with TRBD1. This CDR3 has 13 residues. Germline CDR1 and CDR2: SGHAT and FQNNGV. J lost 7 bases, V lost 5 bases, and 7 bases had no gene match. CDR3 region: CASSAQGVRGYTF. The CDR3 DNA follows: TGTGCCAGCAGCGCTCAGGGGGTTCGTGGCTACACCTTC.

The genes are TRBV15 and TRBJ1-1; 8 positions match TRBD1. CDR1 LNHNV and CDR2 YYDKDF come from the germline V gene (reference sequence). The CDR3 is made up of 12 amino acids. Trimming took 9 bases from V and 1 from J; bases not matched to a gene: 1. The CDR3 DNA sequence: TGTGCCACGGGGACAGGGAACACTGAAGCTTTCTTT. Amino acid sequence: CATGTGNTEAFF. The full variable domain, in which reference TRBV15 and TRBJ1-1 provide the parts outside the CDR3, is DAMVIQNPRYQVTQFGKPVTLSCSQTLNHNVMYWYQQKSSQAPKLLFHYYDKDFNNEADTPDNFQSRRPNTSFCFLDIRSPGLGDTAMYLCATGTGNTEAFFGQGTRLTVV.

The CDR3 is CSATPGTGAYGYTF. In DNA form, the CDR3 reads TGCAGCGCCACCCCCGGGACAGGGGCTTATGGCTACACCTTC. This chain joins TRBV29-1 and TRBJ1-2, with TRBD1 matching over 10 bases. Germline V gene data show CDR1 as SQVTM and CDR2 as ANQGSEA. Losses at the gene ends were 7 bases for V and 5 bases for J; bases not matched to a gene: 10. This CDR3 has 14 amino acids.